The text below deals with one TCR beta chain. These data come from a study of blood T cell repertoires in COVID-19. As for the study in general: Italy, Spain and the United States were the sources of the convalescent and acute COVID-19 samples. PBMCs, B-cell-depleted T cells, or T cells were the source of the cDNA or gDNA that made up the material.

V lost 5 bases to trimming and J lost 7 bases, with 18 bases between them. The CDR3 runs to 15 residues. Germline CDR1 and CDR2: MNHEY and SMNVEV (reference sequence). In the original processing: Amplification of reference gene primers was used by the study to estimate nucleated cell counts. Here immunoSEQ multiplex PCR was the method, and the copy in TCRdb shows in-frame clones only, minus some. The V and J calls and clone size come from that table; D and trimming were worked out from the DNA. The sample consists of 200,000 to 300,000 clones, about 86% of them appearing once. Sequencing was performed on peripheral blood. This TCR came from an elderly man with acute or convalescent COVID-19. V usage is TRBV27 and J usage is TRBJ2-1, with a possible D match to TRBD1 (6 bases). DNA of the CDR3: TGTGCCAGCAGTCATACAGGGTCCCCGGGAAATGAGCAGTTCTTC. Protein sequence: CASSHTGSPGNEQFF.